This T cell receptor (beta chain) was recovered during a study of siplizumab effects on memory and regulatory T cells. Study-wide points: There appeared to be greater diversity in naive T cells than in memory cells, and naive T cells seemed major contributors to the alloresponse.

Only one count was recorded for this clone. As yet, its antigen is unknown. This table comes from immunoSEQ multiplex PCR, and its TCRdb copy is limited to in-frame clones, with some not included. The sample consists of about 91,000 clones, roughly 96% of them appearing once. Sample: naive CD4+ T cells sorted from blood. This TCR derives from a human donor in good health.

The CDR3 nucleotides read TGCGCCAGCAGTGAGAACTACAATGAGCAGTTCTTC. Its protein product is CASSENYNEQFF. J is TRBJ2-1 and V is TRBV10-1; D is unclear. Germline CDR1 reads WNHNN; CDR2 reads SYGVQD (reference sequence). V lost 2 bases to trimming and J lost 3 bases, with 2 bases between them. The CDR3 consists of 12 residues.